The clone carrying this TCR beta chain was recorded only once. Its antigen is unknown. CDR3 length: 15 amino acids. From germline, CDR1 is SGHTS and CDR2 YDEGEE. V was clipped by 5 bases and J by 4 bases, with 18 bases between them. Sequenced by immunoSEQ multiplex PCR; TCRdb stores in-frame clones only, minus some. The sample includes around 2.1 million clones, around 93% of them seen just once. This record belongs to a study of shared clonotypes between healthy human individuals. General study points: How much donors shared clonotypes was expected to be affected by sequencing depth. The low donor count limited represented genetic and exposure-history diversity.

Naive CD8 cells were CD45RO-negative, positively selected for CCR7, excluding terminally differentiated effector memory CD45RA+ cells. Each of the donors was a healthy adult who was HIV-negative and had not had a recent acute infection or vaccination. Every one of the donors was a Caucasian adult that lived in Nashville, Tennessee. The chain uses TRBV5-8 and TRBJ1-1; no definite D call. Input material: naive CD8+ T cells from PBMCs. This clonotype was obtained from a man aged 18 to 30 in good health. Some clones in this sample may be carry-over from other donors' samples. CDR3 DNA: TGTGCCAGCAGGTTAAATGGGTTGATGGGCACTGAAGCTTTCTTT. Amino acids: CASRLNGLMGTEAFF.